The present T cell receptor (beta chain) was sequenced within a study of blood T cell repertoires in COVID-19. In the study overall: The origin of the acute and convalescent COVID-19 samples was the United States, Italy and Spain. Sample material is recorded as cDNA or gDNA derived from T cells, B-cell-depleted T cells, or PBMCs.

Trimming removed 0 bases at V and 2 bases at J, with 10 bases between. Germline CDR1 LGHNA, CDR2 YNFKEQ. CDR3 length: 15 residues. Original handling: From reference gene primer amplification, estimates of nucleated cell counts were derived. Clones were sequenced by immunoSEQ multiplex PCR, and TCRdb holds only the in-frame ones, with some missing. The V and J calls and clone size come from that table; D and trimming were worked out from the DNA. The sample contains about 210,000 clones, under 95% of which appear only once. This clonotype originated in a man aged 25 to 40 with acute or convalescent COVID-19. The sample consisted of peripheral blood. The chain couples TRBV4-2 to TRBJ2-5; possibly TRBD2 for D (6 bases). CDR3 protein: CASSQEPREQETQYF. For the CDR3, the DNA is TGTGCCAGCAGCCAAGAGCCCCGGGAGCAAGAGACCCAGTACTTC.